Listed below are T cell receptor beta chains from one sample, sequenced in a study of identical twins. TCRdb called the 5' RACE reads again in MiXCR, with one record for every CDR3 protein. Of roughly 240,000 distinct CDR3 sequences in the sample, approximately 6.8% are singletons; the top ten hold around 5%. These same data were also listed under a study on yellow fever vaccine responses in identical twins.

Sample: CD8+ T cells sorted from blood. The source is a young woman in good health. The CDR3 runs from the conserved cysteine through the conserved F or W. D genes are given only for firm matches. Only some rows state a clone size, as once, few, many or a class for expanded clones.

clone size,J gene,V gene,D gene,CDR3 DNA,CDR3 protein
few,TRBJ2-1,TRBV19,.,TGTGCCAGTACCCTAACAAGCAACAATGAGCAGTTCTTC,CASTLTSNNEQFF
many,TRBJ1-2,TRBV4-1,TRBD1,TGCGCCAGCAGCCAGGGTTCGGACAGGCCTACCTATGGCTACACCTTC,CASSQGSDRPTYGYTF
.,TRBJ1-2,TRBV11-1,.,TGTGCCAGCAGCACTAACGTGGGCCAGGGCACGGGTCCGATCTATGGCTACACCTTC,CASSTNVGQGTGPIYGYTF
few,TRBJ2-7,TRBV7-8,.,TGTGCCAGCAGCTTAGGAATAGGGACCGAGCAGTACTTC,CASSLGIGTEQYF
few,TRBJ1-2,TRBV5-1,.,TGCGCCAGCAGCTTGGGGAACAGGGATAACTATGGCTACACCTTC,CASSLGNRDNYGYTF
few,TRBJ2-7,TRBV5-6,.,TGTGCCAGCAGCCCAGGGGCGGGGAACTACGAGCAGTACTTC,CASSPGAGNYEQYF
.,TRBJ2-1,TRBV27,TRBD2,TGTGCCAGCAGTCCAGCGGGGCGCGTTGGGGGAAACTACAATGAGCAGTTCTTC,CASSPAGRVGGNYNEQFF
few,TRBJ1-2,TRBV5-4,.,TGTGCCAGCAGTTACTTTACGGGGGGCGAAGGCTACACCTTC,CASSYFTGGEGYTF
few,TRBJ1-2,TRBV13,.,TGTGCCAGCAGCTTCGTTGGACACGGCGGCTACACCTTC,CASSFVGHGGYTF
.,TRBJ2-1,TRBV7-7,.,TGTGCCAGCAGCCTCTATGTCGGGGGAAGCTCCTACAATGAGCAGTTCTTC,CASSLYVGGSSYNEQFF
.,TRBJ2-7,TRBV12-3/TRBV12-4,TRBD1,TGTGCCAGCAGCCACCGGGACAGGGTGCACGAGCAGTACTTC,CASSHRDRVHEQYF
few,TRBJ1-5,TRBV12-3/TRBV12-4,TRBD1,TGTGCCAGCAGGCCGGGACAGGGGGTTGGGCAGCCCCAGCATTTT,CASRPGQGVGQPQHF
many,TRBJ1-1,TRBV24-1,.,TGTGCCACCAGTGATTCCCTGAACACTGAAGCTTTCTTT,CATSDSLNTEAFF
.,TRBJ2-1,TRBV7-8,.,TGTGCCAGCAGCCTCCTAGGGACATACACGGGAGATGAGCAGTTCTTC,CASSLLGTYTGDEQFF
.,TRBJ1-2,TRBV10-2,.,TGCGCCAGCAGTGAAGGGGGTCATTATGGCTACACCTTC,CASSEGGHYGYTF
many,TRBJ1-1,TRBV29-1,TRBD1,TGCAGCGTTACTTCACAGGGGTCAGAAGCTTTCTTT,CSVTSQGSEAFF
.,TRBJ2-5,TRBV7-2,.,TGTGCCAGCTGCTTAGAGGAGGACAATTACCAAGAGACCCAGTACTTC,CASCLEEDNYQETQYF
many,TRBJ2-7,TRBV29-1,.,TGCAGCGGATGGACCAAGACCTACGAGCAGTACTTC,CSGWTKTYEQYF
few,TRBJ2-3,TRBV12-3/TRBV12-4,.,TGTGCCAGCAGTTCCGGGCCTTGGACGGATACGCAGTATTTT,CASSSGPWTDTQYF
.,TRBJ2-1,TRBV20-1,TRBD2,TGCAGTGCTAGAGCATACCGACTAGCGGGAGTGAATCTCCACTACAATGAGCAGTTCTTC,CSARAYRLAGVNLHYNEQFF
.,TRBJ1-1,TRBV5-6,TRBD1,TGTGCCAGCAGCTTGGGCGGACAGGGTTTGATGAACACTGAAGCTTTCTTT,CASSLGGQGLMNTEAFF
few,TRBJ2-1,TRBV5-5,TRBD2,TGTGCCAGCAGCTTGTTAATAGCGGGGGGGAGGGGTGACAATGAGCAGTTCTTC,CASSLLIAGGRGDNEQFF
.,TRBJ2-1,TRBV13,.,TGTGCCAGCAGCCCCACGGATTCCAATGAGCAGTTCTTC,CASSPTDSNEQFF
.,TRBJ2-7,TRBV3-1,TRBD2,TGTGCCACCTCCCCCGGGGAGGGGCGCTCCTACGAGCAGTACTTC,CATSPGEGRSYEQYF
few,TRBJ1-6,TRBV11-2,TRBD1,TGTGCCAGCAGCTTAAACAGCAGGGGGTGGGAGTATTCACCCCTCCACTTT,CASSLNSRGWEYSPLHF
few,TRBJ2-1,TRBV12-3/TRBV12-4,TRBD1,TGTGCCAGCAGTTTAGGTGGGACAGGAAAAAACAATGAGCAGTTCTTC,CASSLGGTGKNNEQFF
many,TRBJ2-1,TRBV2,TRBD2,TGTGCCAGCAGCGCTAGAGCGGGGGAGACCTCCTACAATGAGCAGTTCTTC,CASSARAGETSYNEQFF
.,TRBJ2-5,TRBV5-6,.,TGTGCCAGCAGCGAGAATCTGGGGCCGGAGACCCAGTACTTC,CASSENLGPETQYF
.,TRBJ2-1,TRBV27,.,TGTGCCAGCAGGGGTCCCTCGGGTAGAAATGAGCAGTTCTTC,CASRGPSGRNEQFF
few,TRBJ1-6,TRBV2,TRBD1,TGTGCCAGCGGAGGGGGCAGGGAATATAATTCACCCCTCCACTTT,CASGGGREYNSPLHF
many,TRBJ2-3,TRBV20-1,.,TGCAGTGCAGATAAGGGTAGGATAGACACTAGCACAGATACGCAGTATTTT,CSADKGRIDTSTDTQYF
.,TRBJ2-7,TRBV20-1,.,TGCAGTGCTAGGGGGAGGGACACCTACGAGCAGTACTTC,CSARGRDTYEQYF
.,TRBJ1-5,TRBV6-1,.,TGTGCCAGCCCAAGACCGACGGGGAATCAGCCCCAGCATTTT,CASPRPTGNQPQHF
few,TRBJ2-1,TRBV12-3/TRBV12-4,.,TGTGCCAGCAGCCCGTCCGATATGAGTTTTGGAGATGAGCAGTTCTTC,CASSPSDMSFGDEQFF
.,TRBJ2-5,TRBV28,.,TGTGCCAGCAGTTCCCTTCGACAGGGAGGGGAAGAGACCCAGTACTTC,CASSSLRQGGEETQYF
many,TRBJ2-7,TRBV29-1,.,TGCAGCGTTGGTAGGGATTCCTACGAGCAGTACTTC,CSVGRDSYEQYF
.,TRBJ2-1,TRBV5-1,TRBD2,TGCGCCAGCAGCTTGGAGCCTAGCGGGAGGGATGAGCAGTTCTTC,CASSLEPSGRDEQFF
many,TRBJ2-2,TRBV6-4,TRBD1,TGTGCCAGCAGTGCCGGACAGGGGAGCGGGGAGCTGTTTTTT,CASSAGQGSGELFF
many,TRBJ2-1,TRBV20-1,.,TGCAGTGCTAGAGATGTCTACCAAAGCTCCTACAATGAGCAGTTCTTC,CSARDVYQSSYNEQFF
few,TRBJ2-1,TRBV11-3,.,TGTGCCAGCAGCTTAGACCTTACCCCGAATGAGCAGTTCTTC,CASSLDLTPNEQFF
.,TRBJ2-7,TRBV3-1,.,TGTGCCAGCAGCCCAGGGGTCTCCCCCTACTACGAGCAGTACTTC,CASSPGVSPYYEQYF
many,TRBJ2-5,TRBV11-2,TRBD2,TGTGCCAGCAGGATGACTAGCGAGGAGACCCAGTACTTC,CASRMTSEETQYF
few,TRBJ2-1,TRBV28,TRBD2,TGTGCCAGCAGTTCCAACCCCGAGCGGGAAGAGTACAATGAGCAGTTCTTC,CASSSNPEREEYNEQFF
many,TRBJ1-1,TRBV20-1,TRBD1,TGCAGTGCTAGTGCCGGGACAGGGGACACTGAAGCTTTCTTT,CSASAGTGDTEAFF
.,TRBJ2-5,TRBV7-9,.,TGTGCCAGCAGCCCCGACACCCTCCAAGAGACCCAGTACTTC,CASSPDTLQETQYF
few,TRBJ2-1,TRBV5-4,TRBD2,TGTGCCAGCCATTTTGGGGGGGGCTCCTACAATGAGCAGTTCTTC,CASHFGGGSYNEQFF
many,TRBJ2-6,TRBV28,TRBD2,TGTGCCAGCAGCACGATAGACTTTCTAGCGGGCCTGATGCCTGGGGCCAACGTCCTGACTTTC,CASSTIDFLAGLMPGANVLTF
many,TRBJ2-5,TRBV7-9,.,TGTGCCAGCAGCTTACCTACCGAAGAGACCCAGTACTTC,CASSLPTEETQYF
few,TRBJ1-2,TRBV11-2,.,TGTGCCAGCAGCTTAAGGCCGGGAGGCTATGGCTACACCTTC,CASSLRPGGYGYTF
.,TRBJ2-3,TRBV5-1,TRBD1,TGCGCCAGCAGCTTGGCCCACACCAAGCAGGGGGTGGAGGATACGCAGTATTTT,CASSLAHTKQGVEDTQYF